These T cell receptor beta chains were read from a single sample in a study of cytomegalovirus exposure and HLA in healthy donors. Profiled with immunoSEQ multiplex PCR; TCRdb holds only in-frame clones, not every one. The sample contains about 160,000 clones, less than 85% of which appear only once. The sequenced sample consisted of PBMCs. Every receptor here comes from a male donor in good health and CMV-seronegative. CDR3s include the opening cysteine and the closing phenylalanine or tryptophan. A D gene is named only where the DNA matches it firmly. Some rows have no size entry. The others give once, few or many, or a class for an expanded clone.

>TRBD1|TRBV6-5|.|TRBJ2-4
CASSPGQIKNIQYF
TGTGCCAGCTCGCCGGGACAGATTAAAAACATTCAGTACTTC
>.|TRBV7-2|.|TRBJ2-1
CASSLLGNAYNEQFF
TGTGCCAGCAGCTTACTCGGGAACGCCTACAATGAGCAGTTCTTC
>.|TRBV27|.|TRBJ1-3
CASSSPGSGNTIYF
TGTGCCAGCAGTTCCCCGGGCTCTGGAAACACCATATATTTT
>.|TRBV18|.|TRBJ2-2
CASSVRDTGELFF
TGTGCCAGCTCAGTCCGGGACACCGGGGAGCTGTTTTTT
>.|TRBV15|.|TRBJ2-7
CAANGQGSGYEQYF
TGTGCCGCCAACGGCCAGGGGTCTGGCTACGAGCAGTACTTC
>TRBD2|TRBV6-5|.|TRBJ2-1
CASSYRRGGSGNEQFF
TGTGCCAGCAGTTACCGGCGGGGGGGCTCTGGCAATGAGCAGTTCTTC
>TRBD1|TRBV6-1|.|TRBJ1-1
CASSGTGGMNTEAFF
TGTGCCAGCAGTGGGACAGGAGGTATGAACACTGAAGCGTTCTTT
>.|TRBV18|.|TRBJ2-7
CASSQPSSYEQYF
TGTGCCAGCTCACAGCCTAGCTCCTACGAGCAGTACTTC
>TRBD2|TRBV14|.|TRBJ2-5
CASSQVAGGQETQYF
TGTGCCAGCAGCCAAGTGGCGGGGGGGCAAGAGACCCAGTACTTC
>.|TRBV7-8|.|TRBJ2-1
CASSLATAGRGFNEQFF
TGTGCCAGCAGCTTAGCGACGGCGGGCCGAGGGTTCAATGAGCAGTTCTTC
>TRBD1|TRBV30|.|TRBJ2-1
CAWYRGANEQFF
TGTGCCTGGTACAGGGGGGCCAATGAGCAGTTCTTC
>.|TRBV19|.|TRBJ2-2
CASTSRNTGELFF
TGTGCCAGTACCTCCAGGAACACCGGGGAGCTGTTTTTT
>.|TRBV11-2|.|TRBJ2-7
CASSTGPGPPQYF
TGTGCCAGCAGCACCGGTCCAGGGCCCCCGCAGTACTTC
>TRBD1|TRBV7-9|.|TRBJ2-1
CASSVTGGYNEQFF
TGTGCCAGCAGCGTGACAGGGGGATACAATGAGCAGTTCTTC
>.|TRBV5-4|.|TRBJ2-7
CASSFTTEDEQYF
TGTGCCAGCAGCTTTACTACTGAAGACGAGCAGTACTTC
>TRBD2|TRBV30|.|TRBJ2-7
CAWSAQLGTSGRAPYEQYF
TGTGCCTGGAGTGCCCAACTTGGGACTAGCGGGAGGGCGCCCTACGAGCAGTACTTC
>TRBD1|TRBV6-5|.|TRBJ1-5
CASSRDRANQPQHF
TGTGCCAGCAGTCGGGACAGGGCCAATCAGCCCCAGCATTTT
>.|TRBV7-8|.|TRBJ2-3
CASSLRVAGGDTQYF
TGTGCCAGCAGCTTACGGGTGGCGGGTGGGGATACGCAGTATTTT
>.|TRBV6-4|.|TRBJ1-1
CASRELPEAFF
TGTGCCAGCCGCGAGTTGCCTGAAGCTTTCTTT
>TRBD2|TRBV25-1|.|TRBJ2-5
CASSELGLAGGHETQYF
TGTGCCAGCAGTGAGCTCGGACTAGCGGGGGGCCATGAGACCCAGTACTTC
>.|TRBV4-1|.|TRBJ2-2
CASSQEQVVTGELFF
TGCGCCAGCAGCCAAGAACAGGTTGTGACCGGGGAGCTGTTTTTT
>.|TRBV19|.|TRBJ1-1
CASREDGGYTEAFF
TGTGCCAGTAGGGAGGACGGTGGGTACACTGAAGCTTTCTTT
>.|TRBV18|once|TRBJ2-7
CASGKGATSVYEQYF
TGTGCCAGCGGAAAGGGGGCGACTAGCGTCTACGAGCAGTACTTC
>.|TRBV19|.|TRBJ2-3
CASSWGGQITDTQYF
TGTGCCAGTAGTTGGGGGGGACAAATCACAGATACGCAGTATTTT
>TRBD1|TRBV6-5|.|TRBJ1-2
CASSYSGTGRGYTF
TGTGCCAGCAGTTACTCTGGGACAGGGAGGGGCTACACCTTC
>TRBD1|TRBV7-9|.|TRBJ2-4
CASSEGQKNIQYF
TGTGCCAGCAGCGAGGGACAGAAAAACATTCAGTACTTC
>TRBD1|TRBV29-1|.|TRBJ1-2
CSTIEGQNYGYTF
TGCAGCACCATCGAGGGACAGAACTATGGCTACACCTTC
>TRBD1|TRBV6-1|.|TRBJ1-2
CASRDRTYGYTF
TGTGCCAGCAGGGACAGGACCTATGGCTACACCTTC
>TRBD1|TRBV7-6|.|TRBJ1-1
CASSLAGTGGTEAFF
TGTGCCAGCAGCTTAGCCGGGACAGGGGGCACTGAAGCTTTCTTT
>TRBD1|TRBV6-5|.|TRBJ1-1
CASRRDRANTEAFF
TGTGCCAGCAGAAGAGACAGGGCGAACACTGAAGCTTTCTTT
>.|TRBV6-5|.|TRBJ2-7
CASKLEGAGSYEQYF
TGTGCCAGCAAGTTGGAGGGCGCGGGCTCCTACGAGCAGTACTTC
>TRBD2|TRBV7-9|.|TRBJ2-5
CASSLLAGRETQYF
TGTGCCAGCAGCCTGCTAGCGGGACGGGAGACCCAGTACTTC
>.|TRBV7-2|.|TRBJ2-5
CASSWGLSSSGETQYF
TGTGCCAGCAGCTGGGGGCTGTCTTCGTCGGGGGAGACCCAGTACTTC
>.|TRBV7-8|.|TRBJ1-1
CASSLAYGGNTEAFF
TGTGCCAGCAGCTTAGCCTACGGGGGGAACACTGAAGCTTTCTTT
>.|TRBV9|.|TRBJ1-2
CASSVAAQGRADGYTF
TGTGCCAGCAGCGTAGCTGCACAGGGAAGGGCGGATGGCTACACCTTC
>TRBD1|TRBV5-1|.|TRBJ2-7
CASSLQWTGSYEQYF
TGCGCCAGCAGCCTGCAGTGGACAGGCTCCTACGAGCAGTACTTC
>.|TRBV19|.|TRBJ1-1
CATLTSNTEAFF
TGTGCCACCCTGACAAGTAACACTGAAGCTTTCTTT
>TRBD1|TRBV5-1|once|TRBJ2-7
CASSPQGSSYEQYF
TGCGCCAGCAGCCCACAGGGGAGCTCCTACGAGCAGTACTTC
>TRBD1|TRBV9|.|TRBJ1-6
CASSPDRVNPYSPLHF
TGTGCCAGCAGCCCAGACAGGGTTAACCCTTATTCACCCCTCCACTTT
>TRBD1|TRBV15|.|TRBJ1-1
CATSSTRDRFDTEAFF
TGTGCCACCAGCTCCACCCGGGACAGGTTTGACACTGAAGCTTTCTTT
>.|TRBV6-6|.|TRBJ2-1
CASSQGNEQFF
TGTGCCAGCAGCCAGGGCAATGAGCAGTTCTTC
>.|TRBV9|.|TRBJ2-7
CASSVAGDGPYEQYF
TGTGCCAGCAGCGTAGCAGGGGACGGCCCGTACGAGCAGTACTTC
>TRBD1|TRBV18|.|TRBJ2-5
CASSPLQGARQETQYF
TGTGCCAGCTCACCACTACAGGGGGCGCGTCAAGAGACCCAGTACTTC
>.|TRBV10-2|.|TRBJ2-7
CASKPDSYEQYF
TGCGCCAGCAAACCCGACAGTTACGAGCAGTACTTC
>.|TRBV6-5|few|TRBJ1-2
CASSSSTGKYGYTF
TGTGCCAGCAGTTCCTCTACAGGGAAATATGGCTACACCTTC
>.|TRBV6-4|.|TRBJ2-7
CASSVGTALFFATYEQYF
TGTGCCAGCAGCGTCGGGACTGCCCTTTTTTTCGCGACCTACGAGCAGTACTTC
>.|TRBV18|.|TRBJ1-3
CASSPARGYTIYF
TGTGCCAGCTCACCTGCGAGGGGGTACACCATATATTTT
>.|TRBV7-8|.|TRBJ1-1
CASSQRARNTEAFF
TGTGCCAGCAGCCAGAGGGCTCGGAACACTGAAGCTTTCTTT
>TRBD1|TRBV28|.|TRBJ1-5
CASSLSDRGLGPQHF
TGTGCCAGCAGTTTGTCCGACAGGGGGCTTGGGCCCCAGCATTTT
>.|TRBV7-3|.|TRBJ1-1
CASSLLGVNTEAFF
TGTGCCAGCAGCTTACTCGGAGTAAACACTGAAGCTTTCTTT
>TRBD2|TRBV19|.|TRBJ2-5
CASSIVAGGQQETQYF
TGTGCCAGTAGTATTGTGGCGGGAGGGCAACAAGAGACCCAGTACTTC
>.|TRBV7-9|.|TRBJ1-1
CASSKSNTEAFF
TGTGCCAGCAGCAAAAGCAACACTGAAGCTTTCTTT
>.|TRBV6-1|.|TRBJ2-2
CASSELGQLVTGELFF
TGTGCCAGCAGTGAATTGGGGCAGTTAGTAACCGGGGAGCTGTTTTTT
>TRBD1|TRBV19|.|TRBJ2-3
CASSILGQSTDTQYF
TGTGCCAGTAGTATTTTGGGACAGAGCACAGATACGCAGTATTTT
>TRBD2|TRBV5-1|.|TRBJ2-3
CASTRGGLAVTDTQYF
TGCGCCAGCACACGGGGTGGACTAGCGGTCACAGATACGCAGTATTTT
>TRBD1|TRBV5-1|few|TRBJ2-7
CASSLGRRDRALYEQYF
TGCGCCAGCAGCTTGGGGAGAAGGGACAGGGCTCTCTACGAGCAGTACTTC
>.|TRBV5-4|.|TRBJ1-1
CASSLGSKMNTEAFF
TGTGCCAGCAGCTTGGGATCTAAAATGAACACTGAAGCTTTCTTT
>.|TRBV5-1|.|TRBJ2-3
CASTPGSTDTQYF
TGCGCCAGCACCCCAGGAAGCACAGATACGCAGTATTTT
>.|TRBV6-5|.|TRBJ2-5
CASKYSVLETQYF
TGTGCCAGCAAGTATAGCGTATTAGAGACCCAGTACTTC